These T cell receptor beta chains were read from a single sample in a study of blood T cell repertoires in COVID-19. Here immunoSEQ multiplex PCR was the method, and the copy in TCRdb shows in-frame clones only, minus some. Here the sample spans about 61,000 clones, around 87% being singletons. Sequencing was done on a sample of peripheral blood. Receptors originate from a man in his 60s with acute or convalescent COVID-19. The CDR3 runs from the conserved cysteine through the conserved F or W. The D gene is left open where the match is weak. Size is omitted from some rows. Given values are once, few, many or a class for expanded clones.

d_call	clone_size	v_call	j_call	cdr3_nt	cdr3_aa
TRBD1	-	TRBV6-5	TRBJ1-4	TGTGCCAGCAGACGGACAGGGGAGTTTCATGAAAAACTGTTTTTT	CASRRTGEFHEKLFF
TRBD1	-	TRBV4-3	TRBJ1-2	TGCGCCAGCAGCCAAAGAACGAAACAGGGGGCTGATCTCAGTGGCTACACCTTC	CASSQRTKQGADLSGYTF
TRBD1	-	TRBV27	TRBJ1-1	TGTGCCAGCAGGCTCCTGGGACAGGGCACTGAAGCTTTCTTT	CASRLLGQGTEAFF
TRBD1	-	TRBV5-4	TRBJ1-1	TGTGCCAGCAGCTTGGGAAGACAGGGTGGCACTGAAGCTTTCTTT	CASSLGRQGGTEAFF
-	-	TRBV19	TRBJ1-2	TGTGCCAGTAGGGGAGTTTCCTCCAACTATGGCTACACCTTC	CASRGVSSNYGYTF
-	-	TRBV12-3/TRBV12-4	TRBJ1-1	TGTGCCAGCGTTCGTTCCCCCAACTCTGAAGCTTTCTTT	CASVRSPNSEAFF
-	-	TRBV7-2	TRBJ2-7	TGTGCCAGCAGCTTAGTAGCGACGGTGACCTACGAGCAGTACTTC	CASSLVATVTYEQYF
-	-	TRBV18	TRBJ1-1	TGTGCCAGCTCCCCCCAACACCATACTGAAGCTTTCTTT	CASSPQHHTEAFF
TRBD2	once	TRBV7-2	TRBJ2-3	TGTGCCAGCAGCTCTGGGACTAGCGGGGGGGCCGGCACAGATACGCAGTATTTT	CASSSGTSGGAGTDTQYF
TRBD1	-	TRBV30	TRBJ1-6	TGTGCCTGGAGTGCCGGGACAGAGAATTCACCCCTCCACTTT	CAWSAGTENSPLHF
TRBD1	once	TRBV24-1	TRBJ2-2	TGTGCCACCAGTGATTTCCGGGACAGGGTTCACGGGGAGCTGTTTTTT	CATSDFRDRVHGELFF
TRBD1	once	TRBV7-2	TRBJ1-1	TGTGCCAGCAGATCGACAGGGGGAAGTTACACTGAAGCTTTCTTT	CASRSTGGSYTEAFF
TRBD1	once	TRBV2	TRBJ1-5	TGTGCCAGCACCCACGGACAGGGCAATCAGCCCCAGCATTTT	CASTHGQGNQPQHF
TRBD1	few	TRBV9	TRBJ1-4	TGTGCCAGCAGCAGGGGGACAGAGGATGAAAAACTGTTTTTT	CASSRGTEDEKLFF
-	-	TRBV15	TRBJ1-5	TGTGCCACCAGCAGAGATCGTGTTAATCAGCCCCAGCATTTT	CATSRDRVNQPQHF
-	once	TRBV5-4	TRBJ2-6	TGTGCCAGCAGCTTGGTAGACTCTGGGGCCAACGTCCTGACTTTC	CASSLVDSGANVLTF
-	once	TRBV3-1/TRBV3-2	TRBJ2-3	TGTGCCAGCAGCCAGGCTCCGAGCACAGATACGCAGTATTTT	CASSQAPSTDTQYF